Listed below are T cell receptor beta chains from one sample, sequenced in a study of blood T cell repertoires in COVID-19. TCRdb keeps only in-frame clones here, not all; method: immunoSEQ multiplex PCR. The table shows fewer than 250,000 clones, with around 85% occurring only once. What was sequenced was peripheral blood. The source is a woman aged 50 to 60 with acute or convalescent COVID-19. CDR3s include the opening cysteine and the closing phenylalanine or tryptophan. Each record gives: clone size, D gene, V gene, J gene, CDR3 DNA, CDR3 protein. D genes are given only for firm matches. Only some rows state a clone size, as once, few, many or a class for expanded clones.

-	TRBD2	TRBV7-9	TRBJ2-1	TGTGCCAGCAGCCATCCTCTGACTAGCGGGAGGGCTAACTACAATGAGCAGTTCTTC	CASSHPLTSGRANYNEQFF
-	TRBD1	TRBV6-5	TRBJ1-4	TGTGCCAGCAAAGCGACAGGGGGAGAAGAAAAACTGTTTTTT	CASKATGGEEKLFF
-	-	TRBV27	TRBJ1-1	TGTGCCAGCAGTCTCTCAACAGTACCGAACACTGAAGCTTTCTTT	CASSLSTVPNTEAFF
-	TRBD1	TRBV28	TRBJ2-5	TGTGCCAGCAGTGGTAGCCCCAGTCAAGGGGGCAGGATAGGCCAAGAGACCCAGTACTTC	CASSGSPSQGGRIGQETQYF
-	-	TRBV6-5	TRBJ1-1	TGTGCCAGCAGTCCCGGGAGTTGGAACACTGAAGCTTTCTTT	CASSPGSWNTEAFF
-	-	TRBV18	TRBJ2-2	TGTGCCAGCTCAGTCTTTCTCGGGGAGCTGTTTTTT	CASSVFLGELFF
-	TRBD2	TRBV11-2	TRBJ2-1	TGTGCCAGCAGCTTAGGATACGGCGGGAGGGTTTACAATGAGCAGTTCTTC	CASSLGYGGRVYNEQFF
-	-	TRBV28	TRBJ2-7	TGTGCCAGCAGTTTAAGCAGCAGGGCCTTGAACGAGCAGTACTTC	CASSLSSRALNEQYF
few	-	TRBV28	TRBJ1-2	TGTGCCAGCAGTTTACAGGGGAGCTATGGCTACACCTTC	CASSLQGSYGYTF
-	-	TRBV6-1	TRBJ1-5	TGTGCCAGCAGTGATTCGCGGGCCGGTCAGCCCCAGCATTTT	CASSDSRAGQPQHF
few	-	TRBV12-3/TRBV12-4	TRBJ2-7	TGTGCCAGCACCCGACAGTTTTCCTACGAGCAGTACTTC	CASTRQFSYEQYF
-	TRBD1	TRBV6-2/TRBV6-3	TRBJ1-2	TGTGCCAGCAGTTACGGGACCGGGACAGGGAAAGTCTATGGCTACACCTTC	CASSYGTGTGKVYGYTF
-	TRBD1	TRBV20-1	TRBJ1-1	TGCAGTGCTAGTAAACTAGACAGGGTGAACACTGAAGCTTTCTTT	CSASKLDRVNTEAFF
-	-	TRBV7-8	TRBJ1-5	TGTGCCAGCAGCTCCCCCGATCAGCCCCAGCATTTT	CASSSPDQPQHF
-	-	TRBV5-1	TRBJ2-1	TGCGCAAGCAGGGGAGGGGGATACAATGAGCAGTTCTTC	CASRGGGYNEQFF
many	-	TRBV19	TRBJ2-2	TGTGCCAGCCGGGGACATTCCACCGGGGAGCTGTTTTTT	CASRGHSTGELFF
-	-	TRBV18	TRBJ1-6	TGTGCCAGCTCACTGGCGGAAGCAGATAATTCACCCCTCCACTTT	CASSLAEADNSPLHF